The next 5 T cell receptor beta chains were all read from a single sample in a study of OX40 agonist ivuxolimab in advanced cancers. Assay: immunoSEQ multiplex PCR; the TCRdb copy retains only in-frame clones and omits some. This sample has about 40,000 clones, with approximately 83% found just once. This material consisted of CD4+ or CD8+ T cells sorted from blood, taken in a trial of the OX40 agonist ivuxolimab. These receptors were taken from an adult with an advanced solid tumor such as melanoma, head and neck, liver or kidney cancer.

The chain employs TRBV6-5 and TRBJ2-7, with 7 bases that match TRBD2. The V segment lost 5 bases and the J segment 2 bases; nucleotides outside the gene matches: 6. Germline V CDR1 and CDR2: MNHEY, SVGAGI. The CDR3 extends over 14 amino acids. CDR3 loop: CASSTSSGTYEQYF. The CDR3 coding sequence is TGTGCCAGCAGTACTTCTAGCGGAACCTACGAGCAGTACTTC.

The chain joins TRBV15 to TRBJ2-3; TRBD2 agrees at 8 bases. CDR1 is LNHNV and CDR2 is YYDKDF in the germline V gene (reference sequence). J lost 1 base, V lost 1 base, and 7 bases had no gene match. This CDR3 contains 17 residues. The CDR3 sequence is CATSRVRGTRGTDTQYF. CDR3 bases: TGTGCCACCAGCAGAGTACGGGGGACTAGAGGCACAGATACGCAGTATTTT.

The J gene is TRBJ2-1, the V gene TRBV5-8; D gene uncertain. Trimming removed 0 bases at V and 6 bases at J, with 10 bases between. CDR3 length equals 14 residues. Germline values: CDR1 SGHTS, CDR2 YDEGEE. The CDR3, as DNA: TGTGCCAGCAGCTTGGCCTCCTACAGCAATGAGCAGTTCTTC. Translation gives CASSLASYSNEQFF.

The V gene is TRBV7-2, the J gene TRBJ2-3; D unclear. V was cut by 2 bases and J by 6 bases, with 12 bases left in between. Looked up from germline, CDR1 is SGHTA and CDR2 is FQGNSA. This CDR3 is 14 amino acids long. The chain's CDR3 is CASSLTVQVDTQYF. CDR3 DNA sequence: TGTGCCAGCAGCTTAACAGTCCAAGTGGATACGCAGTATTTT.

This clone appeared a few times. The rearrangement links TRBV7-3 to TRBJ1-6; 7 bases are shared with TRBD1. J lost 5 bases, V lost 4 bases, and 8 bases had no gene match. There are 16 residues in the CDR3. CDR1 is SGHTA, CDR2 FQGTGA, per germline. CDR3 in DNA: TGTGCCAGCAGCTCCCCAGACAGGGCGCATAATTCACCCCTCCACTTT. Residues: CASSSPDRAHNSPLHF.